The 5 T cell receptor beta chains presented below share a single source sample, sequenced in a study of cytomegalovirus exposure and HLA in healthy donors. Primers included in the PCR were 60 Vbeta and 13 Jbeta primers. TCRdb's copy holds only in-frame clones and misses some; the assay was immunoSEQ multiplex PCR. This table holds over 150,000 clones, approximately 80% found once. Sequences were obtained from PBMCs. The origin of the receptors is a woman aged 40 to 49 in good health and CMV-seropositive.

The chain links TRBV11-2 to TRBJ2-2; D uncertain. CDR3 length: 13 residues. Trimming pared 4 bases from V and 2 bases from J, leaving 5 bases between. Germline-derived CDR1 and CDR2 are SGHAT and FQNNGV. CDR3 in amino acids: CASSSLNTGELFF. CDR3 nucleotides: TGTGCCAGCAGCTCACTAAACACCGGGGAGCTGTTTTTT.

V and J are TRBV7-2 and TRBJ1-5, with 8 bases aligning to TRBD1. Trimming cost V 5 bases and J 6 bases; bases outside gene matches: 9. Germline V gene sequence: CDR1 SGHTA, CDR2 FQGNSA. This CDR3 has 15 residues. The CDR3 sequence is CASSSAGGAGQPQHF. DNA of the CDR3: TGTGCCAGCAGCAGTGCAGGGGGCGCGGGTCAGCCCCAGCATTTT.

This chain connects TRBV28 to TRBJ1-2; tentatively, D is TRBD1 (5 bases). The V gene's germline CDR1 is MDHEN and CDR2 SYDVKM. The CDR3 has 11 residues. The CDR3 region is CVSSGNYGYTF. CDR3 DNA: TGTGTCTCCTCAGGGAACTATGGCTACACCTTC.

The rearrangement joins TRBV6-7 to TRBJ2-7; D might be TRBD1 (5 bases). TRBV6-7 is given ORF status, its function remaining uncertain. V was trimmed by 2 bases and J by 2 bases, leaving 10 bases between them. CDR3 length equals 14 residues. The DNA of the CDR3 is TGTGCCAGCAGTTACATAGGGGCGACCTACGAGCAGTACTTC. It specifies CASSYIGATYEQYF.

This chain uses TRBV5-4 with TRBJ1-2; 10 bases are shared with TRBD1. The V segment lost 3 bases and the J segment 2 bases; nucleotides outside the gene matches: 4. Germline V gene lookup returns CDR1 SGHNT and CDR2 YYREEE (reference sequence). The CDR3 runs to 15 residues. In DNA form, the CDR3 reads TGTGCCAGCAGCTCCTTGACAGGGGGCAACTATGGCTACACCTTC. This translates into CASSSLTGGNYGYTF.